The 32 T cell receptor beta chains given below trace back to one sample, sequenced in a study of OX40 agonist ivuxolimab in advanced cancers. The method was immunoSEQ multiplex PCR; TCRdb's version includes in-frame clones alone and lacks a portion of them. The sample has 60,000 to 75,000 clones, around 82% seen once. Sequencing was performed on CD4+ or CD8+ T cells sorted from blood, taken in a trial of the OX40 agonist ivuxolimab. These receptors were obtained from an adult with an advanced solid tumor such as melanoma, head and neck, liver or kidney cancer.

This clone was seen more than once but under ten times. This chain links TRBV2 with TRBJ1-6; TRBD1 is a possible D gene (5 bases). Deletions cut 1 base from V and 9 bases from J, with 10 bases between. The CDR3 length is 14 residues. The germline gives CDR1 SNHLY, CDR2 FYNNEI. The DNA of the CDR3 is TGTGCCAGCAGTGAAGGAGGGGTTGGTTCACCCCTCCACTTT. Encoded protein: CASSEGGVGSPLHF.

This clone was picked up one time. This rearrangement joins TRBV7-2 to TRBJ1-1; D not certain. Germline lookup yields CDR1 SGHTA and CDR2 FQGNSA. Trimming cost V 2 bases and J 3 bases, with 10 bases left between them. CDR3 length: 14 amino acids. CDR3 in amino acids: CASSLISRDTEAFF. The CDR3 DNA sequence: TGTGCCAGCAGCTTAATATCCCGGGACACTGAAGCTTTCTTT.

This chain's CDR3 is CASSYGPEAFF. In DNA, the CDR3 is TGTGCCAGCAGTTACGGTCCCGAAGCTTTCTTT. The chain combines TRBV6-6 with TRBJ1-1; D is ambiguous. This CDR3 has 11 residues. V was pared by 2 bases and J by 8 bases, with 6 bases between. Germline-derived CDR1 and CDR2 are MNHNY and SVGAGI (reference sequence).

A few counts support this clone. V usage is TRBV7-9 and J usage is TRBJ2-1; D unresolved. The CDR3 sequence is 15 residues long. V shed 4 bases and J shed 7 bases, with 17 bases lying between them. Germline V gene data show CDR1 as SEHNR and CDR2 as FQNEAQ (reference sequence). In DNA form, the CDR3 reads TGTGCCAGCAGCTCACGGTGGGTTTTTCAGAATGAGCAGTTCTTC. Amino acid sequence: CASSSRWVFQNEQFF.

The chain uses TRBV5-5 and TRBJ1-4; 12 nucleotides align to TRBD1. Germline CDR1 is SGHKS and CDR2 is YYEKEE (reference sequence). CDR3 length: 17 residues. The V gene end was trimmed by 4 bases and the J gene end by 2 bases; junction bases not matched to a gene: 6. CDR3 in DNA: TGTGCCAGCAGCATAGGGACAGGGGGCACGACTAATGAAAAACTGTTTTTT. Encoded protein: CASSIGTGGTTNEKLFF.

In the case of this clone: The same CDR3 arises from other DNA sequences in this sample as well. V usage is TRBV5-6 and J usage is TRBJ1-2; D is undetermined. V was pared by 0 bases and J by 7 bases, with 4 bases between. The CDR3 totals 11 residues. The germline V gene encodes CDR1 SGHDT and CDR2 YYEEEE. The CDR3 region is CASSLGGGYTF. The CDR3 DNA reads TGTGCCAGCAGCTTGGGGGGTGGCTACACCTTC.

The chain combines TRBV30 with TRBJ2-6; no reliable D call. This CDR3 spans 16 amino acids. Germline-derived CDR1 and CDR2 are GTSNPN and SVGIG (reference sequence). The ends were cut back, 7 bases at V and 1 base at J, with 17 bases in the middle. This chain's CDR3 is CASLPPYSSGANVLTF. Written as DNA, the CDR3 is TGTGCCTCCTTACCCCCGTACAGTTCTGGGGCCAACGTCCTGACTTTC. The entire variable domain, with the rest obtained from reference TRBV30 and TRBJ2-6, is as follows: SQTIHQWPATLVQPVGSPLSLECTVEGTSNPNLYWYRQAAGRGLQLLFYSVGIGQISSEVPQNLSASRPQDRQFILSSKKLLLSDSGFYLCASLPPYSSGANVLTFGAGSRLTVL.

The chain uses TRBV30 and TRBJ1-2; D is unclear. Germline V gene sequence: CDR1 GTSNPN, CDR2 SVGIG (reference sequence). The CDR3 has 12 residues. V lost 5 bases and J lost 8, with 15 bases in between. The CDR3 bases are TGTGCCTGGCACAATAGGCGGGGAGGCTACACCTTC. Translated: CAWHNRRGGYTF.

This chain connects TRBV5-1 to TRBJ1-1; maybe TRBD1 (6 bases). The CDR3 is 12 residues long. Trimming pared 4 bases from V and 11 bases from J, leaving 15 bases between. In germline, CDR1 is SGHRS, CDR2 YFSETQ. CDR3 residues: CASSPNTGNAFF. CDR3 nucleotides: TGCGCCAGCAGCCCTAACACAGGGAATGCTTTCTTT.

V usage is TRBV18 and J usage is TRBJ2-5; D not certain. In germline, CDR1 is KGHSH, CDR2 LQKENI. The CDR3 extends over 15 amino acids. The ends were cut back, 6 bases at V and 1 base at J, with 15 bases in the middle. The CDR3 protein is CASSRGRVGQETQYF. Written as DNA, the CDR3 is TGTGCCAGCTCGCGTGGAAGGGTTGGCCAAGAGACCCAGTACTTC. Full variable domain (rest looked up from reference TRBV18 and TRBJ2-5): NAGVMQNPRHLVRRRGQEARLRCSPMKGHSHVYWYRQLPEEGLKFMVYLQKENIIDESGMPKERFSAEFPKEGPSILRIQQVVRGDSAAYFCASSRGRVGQETQYFGPGTRLLVL.

The chain is built from TRBV7-9 and TRBJ2-7; D possibly corresponds to TRBD2 (5 bases). Per the germline V gene, CDR1 is SEHNR and CDR2 is FQNEAQ (reference sequence). This CDR3 has 11 residues. Trimming cost V 5 bases and J 7 bases, with 9 bases left between them. CDR3 nucleotide sequence: TGTGCCAGCAGCCTACCGGGGGAGCAGTACTTC. Translation gives CASSLPGEQYF.

The J gene is TRBJ2-5, the V gene TRBV4-1; 10 nucleotides line up with TRBD1. Trimming removed 4 bases from V and 2 bases from J; junction bases left unmatched: 10. This CDR3 spans 17 amino acids. CDR1 is MGHRA and CDR2 is YSYEKL in the germline V gene. CDR3 nucleotides: TGCGCCAGCAGCCCTTCAGGTCCGGGACAGGGGCAAGAGACCCAGTACTTC. Residues: CASSPSGPGQGQETQYF.

V gene TRBV14 combines with J gene TRBJ1-1; D not certain. From germline, CDR1 is SGHDN and CDR2 FVKESK. This CDR3 comprises 14 residues. The V end was cut by 1 base, the J end by 9 bases, with 15 bases between. CDR3 nucleotides: TGTGCCAGCAGCCAAGGAATGAGATCGGTGAAAGCTTTCTTT. Protein: CASSQGMRSVKAFF.

The chain links TRBV18 to TRBJ2-7; possibly TRBD1 or TRBD2 for D (5 bases each). CDR3 length: 13 amino acids. In germline, CDR1 is KGHSH, CDR2 LQKENI. Trimming took 0 bases from V and 6 from J, leaving 9 bases between them. CDR3 nucleotide sequence: TGTGCCAGCTCACCACCTGGGGGTGCCGAGCAGTACTTC. Residues: CASSPPGGAEQYF. Full variable domain (remainder filled in from reference TRBV18 and TRBJ2-7): NAGVMQNPRHLVRRRGQEARLRCSPMKGHSHVYWYRQLPEEGLKFMVYLQKENIIDESGMPKERFSAEFPKEGPSILRIQQVVRGDSAAYFCASSPPGGAEQYFGPGTRLTVT.

V and J are TRBV5-1 and TRBJ1-1; D is uncertain. The CDR3 has 14 residues. Germline V lookup: CDR1 SGHRS, CDR2 YFSETQ. Trimming left V 0 bases short and J 5 bases short, with 11 bases between. The CDR3 DNA sequence: TGCGCCAGCAGCTTGGAACAGCCGGGAACTGAAGCTTTCTTT. This encodes CASSLEQPGTEAFF.

V and J are TRBV27 and TRBJ2-7; possible D gene TRBD1, 6 bases. The germline CDR1 and CDR2 sequences are MNHEY and SMNVEV (reference sequence). This CDR3 is 13 amino acids long. Trimming left V 6 bases short and J 3 bases short, with 12 bases between. The CDR3 reads CASSPRGFYEQYF. The CDR3 bases are TGTGCCAGCAGCCCAAGGGGGTTCTACGAGCAGTACTTC.

CDR3 bases: TGCGCCAGCAGCCCGACAGGGGATGCCAAAAACATTCAGTACTTC. Translating it yields CASSPTGDAKNIQYF. The chain has TRBV4-3 and TRBJ2-4, with 8 bases fitting TRBD1. Germline V gene data show CDR1 as LGHNA and CDR2 as YSLEER. The CDR3 has 15 residues. The J segment lost 1 base and the V segment lost 4 bases, leaving 3 bases of the junction unmatched.

The genes are TRBV13 and TRBJ1-2, with D perhaps matching TRBD1 (6 bases). Germline V gene lookup returns CDR1 PRHDT and CDR2 FYEKMQ (reference sequence). The CDR3 is made up of 14 amino acids. V lost 3 bases, J lost 4 bases, and 12 bases lay in between. The CDR3 region is CASSFLRGGYGYTF. DNA of the CDR3: TGTGCCAGCAGCTTTCTTAGGGGGGGCTATGGCTACACCTTC.

V and J are TRBV19 and TRBJ1-5, with D maybe TRBD1 (5 bases). The V gene's germline CDR1 is LNHDA and CDR2 SQIVND (reference sequence). This CDR3 has 14 amino acids. V lost 2 bases and J 4 bases, leaving 9 bases between the germline ends. CDR3 loop: CASSIWGLNQPQHF. CDR3 coding DNA: TGTGCCAGTAGTATATGGGGCTTAAATCAGCCCCAGCATTTT.

V and J are TRBV11-3 and TRBJ2-1; no firm D call. The V end was cut by 0 bases, the J end by 0 bases, with 12 bases between. Looked up from germline, CDR1 is SGHNT and CDR2 is YENEEA. The CDR3 runs 17 residues. CDR3: CASSLDRAVSSYNEQFF. CDR3 in DNA: TGTGCCAGCAGCTTAGATCGGGCGGTGAGCTCCTACAATGAGCAGTTCTTC.

The gene calls are TRBV28 and TRBJ2-4, with 9 bases matching TRBD2. CDR3 length: 15 amino acids. Trimming at V came to 2 bases and at J to 5 bases, leaving 4 bases not matched to a gene. Germline-derived CDR1 and CDR2 are MDHEN and SYDVKM. The CDR3 reads CASSLPAGGQNIQYF. CDR3 DNA: TGTGCCAGCAGTTTACCAGCGGGGGGCCAAAACATTCAGTACTTC.

The genes are TRBV9 and TRBJ1-2; 7 bases agree with TRBD1. The CDR3 extends over 14 amino acids. The germline CDR1 and CDR2 sequences are SGDLS and YYNGEE. J lost 8 bases, V lost 0 bases, and 7 bases had no gene match. DNA for the CDR3: TGTGCCAGCAGCGTAGCCAGGGGGGGTAAGGGCTACACCTTC. As protein: CASSVARGGKGYTF.

CDR3 DNA sequence: TGTGCCAGTAAGCCAGAGGGAGCCGGCAACTATGGCTACACCTTC. It encodes CASKPEGAGNYGYTF. V and J are TRBV19 and TRBJ1-2; D unresolved. The V end lost 7 bases, the J end lost 2 bases, and 17 bases lay between the germline ends. In germline, CDR1 is LNHDA, CDR2 SQIVND (reference sequence). The CDR3 is 15 residues long.

This clone showed up many times. The chain is built from TRBV9 and TRBJ1-2; 7 bases match TRBD1. CDR1 and CDR2 from the germline V gene are SGDLS and YYNGEE. V shed 0 bases and J 1 base; nucleotides not matched to a gene: 12. This CDR3 has 18 amino acids. In DNA form, the CDR3 reads TGTGCCAGCAGCGTAGAGGGCAGGGGGATTCTAGATAACTATGGCTACACCTTC. Translated, it gives CASSVEGRGILDNYGYTF.

This chain connects TRBV5-8 to TRBJ2-1; the match to TRBD1 covers 7 bases. Germline V CDR1 and CDR2: SGHTS, YDEGEE. This CDR3 is 13 amino acids long. The J segment lost 5 bases and the V segment lost 4 bases, leaving 3 bases of the junction unmatched. CDR3 sequence: CASSEGQNNEQFF. The CDR3 nucleotides are TGTGCCAGCAGCGAGGGACAGAACAATGAGCAGTTCTTC.

The V gene is TRBV4-3, the J gene TRBJ2-3; 7 positions match TRBD2. Germline CDR1 LGHNA, CDR2 YSLEER. This CDR3 has 17 residues. The ends lost 0 bases at V and 1 base at J; junction bases unmatched: 7. This chain's CDR3 is CASSQDWREGRTDTQYF. In nucleotides, the CDR3 is TGCGCCAGCAGCCAAGATTGGAGGGAGGGCCGCACAGATACGCAGTATTTT.

The chain couples TRBV30 to TRBJ1-5; D is uncertain. V was shortened by 2 bases and J by 3 bases, with 8 bases between the two germline ends. CDR1 GTSNPN and CDR2 SVGIG come from the germline V gene (reference sequence). The CDR3 is 13 amino acids. CDR3 sequence: CAWSSRPNQPQHF. DNA of the CDR3: TGTGCCTGGAGTTCCAGGCCCAATCAGCCCCAGCATTTT.

V usage is TRBV25-1 and J usage is TRBJ2-6, with TRBD1 as a possible D gene (5 bases). V was clipped by 3 bases and J by 0 bases, with 15 bases between them. The length of the CDR3 is 18 residues. CDR1 and CDR2 (germline): MGHDK, SYGVNS. The CDR3 bases are TGTGCCAGCAGTGATTCCTCGTGGGGCCGCTCTGGGGCCAACGTCCTGACTTTC. It codes for CASSDSSWGRSGANVLTF.

The chain is built from TRBV6-6 and TRBJ2-5, with 7 bases matching TRBD2. The J call is in doubt because the DNA end fits TRBJ2-7 better. CDR1 MNHNY and CDR2 SVGAGI come from the germline V gene (reference sequence). This CDR3 has 14 amino acids. The CDR3 protein is CASRDHRDYYEQYF. CDR3 DNA: TGTGCCAGCAGAGACCACCGGGACTACTACGAGCAGTACTTC.

The rearrangement uses TRBV30 and TRBJ1-2, with 8 bases fitting TRBD1. Per germline, CDR1 GTSNPN and CDR2 SVGIG (reference sequence). After removal of 7 bases from V and 8 bases from J, the junction contained 12 bases not matched to a gene. This CDR3 has 13 residues. Written as DNA, the CDR3 is TGTGCCTCTAGAGCAGGGGGCGCGAGGGGCTACACCTTC. Protein: CASRAGGARGYTF.

This clone was counted a few times. The chain uses TRBV5-1 and TRBJ1-2, with D possibly being TRBD1 (5 bases). The V end was cut by 4 bases, the J end by 5 bases, with 12 bases between. CDR1 is SGHRS, CDR2 YFSETQ, per germline. The CDR3 is 13 amino acids. The CDR3 DNA reads as TGCGCCAGCAGCCCGGGGACCGGATATGGCTACACCTTC. Translated: CASSPGTGYGYTF.

The chain combines TRBV28 with TRBJ2-2; TRBD1 matches 8 bases. CDR1 is MDHEN, CDR2 SYDVKM, per germline. The junction had 2 bases not matched to a gene; V was cut back by 4 bases and J by 4 bases. The CDR3 extends over 14 amino acids. CDR3 loop: CASSWDRSTGELFF. CDR3 DNA: TGTGCCAGCAGTTGGGACAGGAGCACCGGGGAGCTGTTTTTT.